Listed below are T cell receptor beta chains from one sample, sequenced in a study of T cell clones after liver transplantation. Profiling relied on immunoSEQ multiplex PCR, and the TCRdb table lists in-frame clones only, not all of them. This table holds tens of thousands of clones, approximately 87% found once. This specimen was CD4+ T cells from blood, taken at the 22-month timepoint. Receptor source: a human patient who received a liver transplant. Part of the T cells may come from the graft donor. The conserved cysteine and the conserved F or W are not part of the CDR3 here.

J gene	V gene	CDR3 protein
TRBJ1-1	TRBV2	ASSRTGELTEAF
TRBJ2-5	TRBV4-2	ASSQESSQETQY
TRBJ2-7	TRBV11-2	ASSLVPSTGTYEQY
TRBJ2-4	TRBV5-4	ASSLGDRKNIQY
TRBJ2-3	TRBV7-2	ASSSPHPAVTSTDTQY
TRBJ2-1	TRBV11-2	ASRTSGSSYNEQF
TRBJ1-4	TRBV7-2	ASSFGSGEKLF
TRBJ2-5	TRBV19	ASSIVGEGQETQY
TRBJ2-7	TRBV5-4	ASSNSPGTGAEQY
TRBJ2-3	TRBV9	ASSVGRPGMDTQY
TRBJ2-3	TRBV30	AWSGGDTQY
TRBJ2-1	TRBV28	ASSFSSGTGNEQF
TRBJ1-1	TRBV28	ASWGRGRNTEAF
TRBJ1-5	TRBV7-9	ASSFDNQPQH
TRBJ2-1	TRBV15	ATSTIAGEQF
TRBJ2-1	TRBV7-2	ASSLGGRSYNEQF
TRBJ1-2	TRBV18	ASSPPDYGYT
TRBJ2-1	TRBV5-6	ASSPVGDNEQF
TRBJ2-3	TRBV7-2	ASRAGGDTQY
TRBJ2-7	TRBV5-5	ASSFSQQGRKY
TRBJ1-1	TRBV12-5	ASGVDRNTEAF
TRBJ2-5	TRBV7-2	ASSLGRGGETQY
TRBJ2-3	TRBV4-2	ASSQDLGGTGISN
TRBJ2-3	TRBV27	ASSNQIDTQY
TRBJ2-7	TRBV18	ASSPSEGFGEQY
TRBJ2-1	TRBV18	ASSPPVVDEQF
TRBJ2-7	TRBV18	ASSSDRGRKQY
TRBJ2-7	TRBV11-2	ASSLGGRLAGVLRQY
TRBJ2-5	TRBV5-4	ASSRWTSGQETQY
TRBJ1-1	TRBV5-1	ASSLDAGAGGINTEAF
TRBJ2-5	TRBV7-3	ASSWDRQETQY
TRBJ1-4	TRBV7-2	ASSLPDRDFYNEKLF
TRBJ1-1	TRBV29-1	SASGTADTEAF
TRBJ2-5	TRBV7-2	ASSLGTRETQY
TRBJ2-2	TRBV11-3	ASSLDGSEANTGELF
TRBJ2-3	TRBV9	ASSVDISGVGTDTQY
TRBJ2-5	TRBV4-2	ASSPGSQETQY
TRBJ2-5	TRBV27	ASSFRGRETQY
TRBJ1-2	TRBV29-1	SVGEPALRKMNYGYT
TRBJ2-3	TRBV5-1	ASSRTRGSTDTQY
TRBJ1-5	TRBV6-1	ASSEGGFQPQH
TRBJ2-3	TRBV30	AWGPGSSGTDTQY
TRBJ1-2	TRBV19	ASSITWTGGRGYT
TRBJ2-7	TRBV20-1	SAKKYEQY
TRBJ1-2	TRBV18	ASSTTGTYGGYT
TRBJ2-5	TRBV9	ASSVDHSQETQY
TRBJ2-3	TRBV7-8	ASSFDYSTDTQY
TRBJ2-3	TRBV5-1	ASSRDRVTDTQY
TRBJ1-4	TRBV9	ASSTGMATNEKLF